Detailed here is one T cell receptor beta chain. These data come from a study of cytomegalovirus exposure and HLA in healthy donors. The PCR employed 60 Vbeta primers together with 13 Jbeta primers. Using immunoSEQ multiplex PCR, the repertoire was profiled, and TCRdb retains in-frame clones only, with some absent. The top ten hold 1.5% to 2% of the sample, which has approximately 140,000 clones, around 78% seen once. Germline assignment: CDR1 SNHLY and CDR2 FYNNEI. J lost 9 bases, V lost 1 base, and 2 bases had no gene match. This CDR3 region has 12 residues. The V call is TRBV2, the J call TRBJ1-1; TRBD1 matches at 7 bases. Sequencing input: PBMCs. This sequence originates from a woman under 30 in good health and CMV-seronegative. CDR3 DNA sequence: TGTGCCAGCAGTGAAGAACAGGGGAAAGCTTTCTTT. This gives the protein CASSEEQGKAFF. Together with reference TRBV2 and TRBJ1-1, the CDR3 gives the full variable domain: EPEVTQTPSHQVTQMGQEVILRCVPISNHLYFYWYRQILGQKVEFLVSFYNNEISEKSEIFDDQFSVERPDGSNFTLKIRSTKLEDSAMYFCASSEEQGKAFFGQGTRLTVV.